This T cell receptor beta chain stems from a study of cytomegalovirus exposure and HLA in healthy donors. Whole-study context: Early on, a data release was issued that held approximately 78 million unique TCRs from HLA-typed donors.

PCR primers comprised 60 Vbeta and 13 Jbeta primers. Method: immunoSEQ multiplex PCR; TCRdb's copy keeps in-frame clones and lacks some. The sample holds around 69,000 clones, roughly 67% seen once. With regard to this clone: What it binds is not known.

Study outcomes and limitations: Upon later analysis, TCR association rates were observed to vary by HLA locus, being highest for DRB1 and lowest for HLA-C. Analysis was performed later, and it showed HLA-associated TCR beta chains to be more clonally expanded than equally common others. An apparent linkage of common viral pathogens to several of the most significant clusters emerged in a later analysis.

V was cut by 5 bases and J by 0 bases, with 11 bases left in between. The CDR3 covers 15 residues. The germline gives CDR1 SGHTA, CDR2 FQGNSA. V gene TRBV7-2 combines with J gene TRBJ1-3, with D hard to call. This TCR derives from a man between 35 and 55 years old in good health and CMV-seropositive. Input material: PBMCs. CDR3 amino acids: CASSPPGSSGNTIYF. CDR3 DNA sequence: TGTGCCAGCAGCCCCCCTGGCAGCTCTGGAAACACCATATATTTT.